Each of the 18 T cell receptor beta chains below was sequenced from the same sample in a study of blood T cell repertoires in COVID-19. Repertoires were generated with immunoSEQ multiplex PCR, while TCRdb's copy carries only in-frame clones and drops some. The table shows 65,000 or so clones, with roughly 77% occurring only once. The sample taken for sequencing was peripheral blood. Source of these receptors: an elderly man with acute or convalescent COVID-19.

V and J are TRBV18 and TRBJ1-1; a weak D match, TRBD1 (5 bases). The V gene's germline CDR1 is KGHSH and CDR2 LQKENI. This CDR3 region has 15 residues. V shed 6 bases and J shed 2 bases, with 16 bases lying between them. The CDR3 sequence: CASSPGSGANTEAFF. DNA of the CDR3: TGTGCCAGCTCCCCCGGATCTGGGGCTAACACTGAAGCTTTCTTT.

The chain carries TRBV9 and TRBJ2-2; a possible D gene is TRBD1 (6 bases). Trimming stripped 0 bases from V and 1 base from J, with 7 bases between. The CDR3 has 15 residues. Germline V CDR1 and CDR2: SGDLS, YYNGEE. This chain's CDR3 is CASSVGQVNTGELFF. CDR3 sequence (DNA): TGTGCCAGCAGCGTAGGACAGGTGAACACCGGGGAGCTGTTTTTT.

This clone was observed a handful of times. V usage is TRBV2 and J usage is TRBJ2-5; possibly TRBD1 for D (5 bases). The V gene lost 2 bases and the J gene lost 4 bases, with 11 bases spanning the gap. The germline gives CDR1 SNHLY, CDR2 FYNNEI. This CDR3 has 14 amino acids. The chain's CDR3 is CASSESRVIETQYF. CDR3 nucleotides: TGTGCCAGCAGTGAATCCAGGGTTATAGAGACCCAGTACTTC. Using reference TRBV2 and TRBJ2-5 for the parts outside the CDR3, the full variable domain is EPEVTQTPSHQVTQMGQEVILRCVPISNHLYFYWYRQILGQKVEFLVSFYNNEISEKSEIFDDQFSVERPDGSNFTLKIRSTKLEDSAMYFCASSESRVIETQYFGPGTRLLVL.

This clone has a handful of counts. The chain combines TRBV27 with TRBJ2-3, with D hard to call. Trimming shortened V by 3 bases and J by 4 bases, and 11 bases separated the two germline ends. This CDR3 is 14 amino acids long. Germline CDR1 reads MNHEY; CDR2 reads SMNVEV (reference sequence). CDR3 in DNA: TGTGCCAGCAGTTTCGTCCTACCTCCAGATACGCAGTATTTT. Translating gives CASSFVLPPDTQYF.

The V gene is TRBV19, the J gene TRBJ1-2; D ambiguous. V dropped 6 bases and J dropped 7 bases, with 18 bases sitting between them. Germline V gene sequence: CDR1 LNHDA, CDR2 SQIVND (reference sequence). The CDR3 extends over 14 amino acids. For the CDR3, the DNA is TGTGCCAGTAGGGAAGGACTTTGGGAAGCTGGCTACACCTTC. Its translation is CASREGLWEAGYTF.

CDR3 nucleotides: TGTGCCAGCTTCAGGGGGGCCTTGAACACTGAAGCTTTCTTT. Its protein product is CASFRGALNTEAFF. The J gene is TRBJ1-1, the V gene TRBV6-5; 7 positions match TRBD1. The V gene end was trimmed by 8 bases and the J gene end by 0 bases; junction bases not matched to a gene: 6. The CDR3 sequence is 14 residues long. Germline CDR1 and CDR2: MNHEY and SVGAGI.

The DNA of the CDR3 is TGTGCCAGCAGTCGACTAAGGCATGGCTACACCTTC. The encoded protein is CASSRLRHGYTF. J is TRBJ1-2 and V is TRBV12-3 or TRBV12-4; D unclear. This CDR3 has 12 residues. Between the trimmed V and J ends, which lost 5 bases and 6 bases, there was a span of 10 bases.

The CDR3 coding sequence is TGCGCCAGCAGCCGAGGGGGCGGAGATGAAAAACTGTTTTTT. It yields the protein CASSRGGGDEKLFF. The rearrangement links TRBV5-1 to TRBJ1-4; the match to TRBD1 covers 7 bases. There are 14 residues in the CDR3. Looked up from germline, CDR1 is SGHRS and CDR2 is YFSETQ. The J segment lost 6 bases and the V segment lost 4 bases, leaving 6 bases of the junction unmatched.

The chain carries TRBV6-5 and TRBJ2-4; D possibly corresponds to TRBD2 (5 bases). This CDR3 is built from 15 residues. In germline, CDR1 is MNHEY, CDR2 SVGAGI. With 4 bases removed from V and 0 bases from J, the gap between germline ends came to 10 bases. This CDR3 reads CASSSPEGAKNIQYF. The CDR3 DNA follows: TGTGCCAGCAGTTCCCCCGAGGGAGCCAAAAACATTCAGTACTTC.

This chain links TRBV19 with TRBJ1-1, with D tentatively TRBD1 (6 bases). CDR1 LNHDA and CDR2 SQIVND come from the germline V gene (reference sequence). Trimming stripped 3 bases from V and 4 bases from J, with 9 bases between. The CDR3 sequence is 13 residues long. Here the CDR3 reads CASSMQGITEAFF. The CDR3 bases are TGTGCCAGTAGTATGCAGGGGATCACTGAAGCTTTCTTT. The entire variable domain, with the rest obtained from reference TRBV19 and TRBJ1-1, is as follows: DGGITQSPKYLFRKEGQNVTLSCEQNLNHDAMYWYRQDPGQGLRLIYYSQIVNDFQKGDIAEGYSVSREKKESFPLTVTSAQKNPTAFYLCASSMQGITEAFFGQGTRLTVV.

The rearrangement uses TRBV2 and TRBJ1-2; 8 bases match TRBD1. Losses at the gene ends were 3 bases for V and 8 bases for J; bases not matched to a gene: 11. There are 15 residues in the CDR3. CDR1 is SNHLY and CDR2 is FYNNEI in the germline V gene. The CDR3 protein is CASSDLGQGTSGYTF. The DNA of the CDR3 is TGTGCCAGCAGTGATCTTGGACAGGGAACCTCCGGCTACACCTTC.

This clone was counted once. The V and J genes are TRBV5-1 and TRBJ2-1; D is possibly TRBD2 (6 bases). This CDR3 spans 14 amino acids. Germline CDR1 reads SGHRS; CDR2 reads YFSETQ. V was pared by 2 bases and J by 4 bases, with 10 bases between. In nucleotides, the CDR3 is TGCGCCAGCAGCTTAGGCGGGGTTTACAATGAGCAGTTCTTC. This encodes CASSLGGVYNEQFF.

The chain is built from TRBV28 and TRBJ2-7; no clear D. Between the trimmed V and J ends, which lost 5 bases and 5 bases, there was a span of 10 bases. The germline V gene has CDR1 MDHEN and CDR2 SYDVKM. CDR3 length: 12 residues. CDR3 in DNA: TGTGCCAGCAGTACCGCAGTTGACGAGCAGTACTTC. Protein product: CASSTAVDEQYF.

The chain is built from TRBV18 and TRBJ1-6; D is ambiguous. This CDR3 spans 16 amino acids. Deletions cut 5 bases from V and 5 bases from J, with 16 bases between. CDR1 and CDR2 from the germline V gene are KGHSH and LQKENI. DNA of the CDR3: TGTGCCAGCTCATTATTGGGAGGGCTCGATAATTCACCCCTCCACTTT. It translates to CASSLLGGLDNSPLHF. Full variable domain (remainder filled in from reference TRBV18 and TRBJ1-6): NAGVMQNPRHLVRRRGQEARLRCSPMKGHSHVYWYRQLPEEGLKFMVYLQKENIIDESGMPKERFSAEFPKEGPSILRIQQVVRGDSAAYFCASSLLGGLDNSPLHFGNGTRLTVT.

J is TRBJ2-7 and V is TRBV23-1; TRBD2 is a possible D gene (6 bases). TRBV23-1 is classed as an ORF, of uncertain function. The CDR3 totals 12 residues. V shed 6 bases and J shed 7 bases, with 13 bases lying between them. The CDR3 sequence: CASSPGVVEQYF. CDR3 bases: TGCGCCAGCAGCCCGGGAGTCGTGGAGCAGTACTTC.

The V and J genes are TRBV5-6 and TRBJ2-2; 9 nucleotides match TRBD2. V dropped 4 bases and J dropped 0; count of bases not matched to a gene: 4. The CDR3 length is 16 residues. Per the germline V gene, CDR1 is SGHDT and CDR2 is YYEEEE. The CDR3 DNA sequence: TGTGCCAGCAGCGTCGCGGGAGGGGCGAACACCGGGGAGCTGTTTTTT. This translates into CASSVAGGANTGELFF.

The rearrangement uses TRBV19 and TRBJ2-1, with D perhaps TRBD2 (5 bases). V lost 0 bases, J lost 1 base, and 16 bases lay in between. Germline V gives CDR1 LNHDA, CDR2 SQIVND (reference sequence). The CDR3 is made up of 18 amino acids. The CDR3 protein is CASSIDSRRLTSYNEQFF. Written as DNA, the CDR3 is TGTGCCAGTAGTATAGACTCACGGAGGCTAACTTCCTACAATGAGCAGTTCTTC.

The rearrangement joins TRBV29-1 to TRBJ1-1, with 7 bases identical to TRBD1. There are 14 residues in the CDR3. The V gene end was trimmed by 2 bases and the J gene end by 4 bases; junction bases not matched to a gene: 7. Per germline, CDR1 SQVTM and CDR2 ANQGSEA. CDR3 in amino acids: CSVERSPGGTEAFF. The CDR3 nucleotides read TGCAGCGTTGAAAGGTCGCCAGGGGGCACTGAAGCTTTCTTT. The whole variable domain, filled in from reference TRBV29-1 and TRBJ1-1, reads SAVISQKPSRDICQRGTSLTIQCQVDSQVTMMFWYRQQPGQSLTLIATANQGSEATYESGFVIDKFPISRPNLTFSTLTVSNMSPEDSSIYLCSVERSPGGTEAFFGQGTRLTVV.